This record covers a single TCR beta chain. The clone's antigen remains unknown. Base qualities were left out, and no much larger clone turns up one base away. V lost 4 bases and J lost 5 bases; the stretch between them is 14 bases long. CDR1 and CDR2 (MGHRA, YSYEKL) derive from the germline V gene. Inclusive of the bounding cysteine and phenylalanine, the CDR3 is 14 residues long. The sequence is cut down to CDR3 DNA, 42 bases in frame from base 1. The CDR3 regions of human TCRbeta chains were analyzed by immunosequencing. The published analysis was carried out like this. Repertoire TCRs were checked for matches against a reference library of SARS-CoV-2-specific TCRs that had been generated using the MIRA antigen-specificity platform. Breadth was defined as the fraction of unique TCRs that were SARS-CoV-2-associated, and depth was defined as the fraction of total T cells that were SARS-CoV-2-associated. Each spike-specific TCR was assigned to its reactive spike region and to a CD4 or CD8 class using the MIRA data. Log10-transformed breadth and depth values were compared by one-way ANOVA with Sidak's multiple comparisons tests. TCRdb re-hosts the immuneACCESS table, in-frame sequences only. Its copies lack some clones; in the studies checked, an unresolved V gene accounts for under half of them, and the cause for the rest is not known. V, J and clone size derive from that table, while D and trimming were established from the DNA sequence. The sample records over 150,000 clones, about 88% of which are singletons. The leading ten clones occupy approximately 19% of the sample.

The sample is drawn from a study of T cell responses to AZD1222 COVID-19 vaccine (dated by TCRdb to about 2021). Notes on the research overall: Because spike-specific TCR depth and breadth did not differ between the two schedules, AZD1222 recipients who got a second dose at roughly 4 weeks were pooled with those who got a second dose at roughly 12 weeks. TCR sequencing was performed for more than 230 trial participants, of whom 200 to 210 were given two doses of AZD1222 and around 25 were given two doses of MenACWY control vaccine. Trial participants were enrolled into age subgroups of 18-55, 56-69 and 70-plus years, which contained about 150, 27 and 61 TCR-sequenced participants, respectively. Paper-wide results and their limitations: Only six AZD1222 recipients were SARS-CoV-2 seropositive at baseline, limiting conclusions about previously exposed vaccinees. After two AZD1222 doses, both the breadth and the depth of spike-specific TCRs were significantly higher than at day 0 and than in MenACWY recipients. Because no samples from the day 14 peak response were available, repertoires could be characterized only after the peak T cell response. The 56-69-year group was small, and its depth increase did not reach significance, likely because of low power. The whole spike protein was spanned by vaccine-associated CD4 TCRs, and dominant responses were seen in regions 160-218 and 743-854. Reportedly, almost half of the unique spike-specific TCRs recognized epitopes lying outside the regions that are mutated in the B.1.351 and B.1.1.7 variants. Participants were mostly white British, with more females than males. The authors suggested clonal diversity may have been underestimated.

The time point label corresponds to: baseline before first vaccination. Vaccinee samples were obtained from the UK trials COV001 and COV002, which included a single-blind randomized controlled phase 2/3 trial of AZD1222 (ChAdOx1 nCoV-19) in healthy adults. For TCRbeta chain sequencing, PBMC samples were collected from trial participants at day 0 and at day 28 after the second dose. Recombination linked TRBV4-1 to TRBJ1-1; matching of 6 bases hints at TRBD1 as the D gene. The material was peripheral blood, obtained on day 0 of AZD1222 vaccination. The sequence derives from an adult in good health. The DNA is TGCGCCAGCAGCCTCAGAACAGGGACAACTGAAGCTTTCTTT. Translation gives CASSLRTGTTEAFF.